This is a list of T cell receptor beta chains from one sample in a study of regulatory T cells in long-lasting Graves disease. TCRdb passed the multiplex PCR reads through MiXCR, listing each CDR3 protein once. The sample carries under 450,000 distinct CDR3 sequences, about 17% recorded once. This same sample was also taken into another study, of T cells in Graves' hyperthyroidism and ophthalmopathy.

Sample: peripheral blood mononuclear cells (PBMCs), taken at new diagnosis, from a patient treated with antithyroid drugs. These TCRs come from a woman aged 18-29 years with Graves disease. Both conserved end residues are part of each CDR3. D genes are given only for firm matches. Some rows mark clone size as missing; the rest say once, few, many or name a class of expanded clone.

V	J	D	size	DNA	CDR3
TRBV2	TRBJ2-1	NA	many	TGTGCCAGCAGTCTCGTCAATGGTCGGTTCTTC	CASSLVNGRFF
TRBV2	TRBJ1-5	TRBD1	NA	TGTGCCAGCAGTCGACGGACAGGGGATCAGCCCCAGCATTTT	CASSRRTGDQPQHF
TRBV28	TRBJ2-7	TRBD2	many	TGTGCCAGCACCCCCGGGGGGAACTCCTACGAGCAGTACTTC	CASTPGGNSYEQYF
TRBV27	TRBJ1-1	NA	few	TGTGCCAGCAGCAAAACAGGGACTCCTTTAGAAGCTTTCTTT	CASSKTGTPLEAFF
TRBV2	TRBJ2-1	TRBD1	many	TGTGCCAGCAGCCTCGGGACAGGGGGTAGGAATGAGCAGTTCTTC	CASSLGTGGRNEQFF
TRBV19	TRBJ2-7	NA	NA	TGTGCCAGTAGTATAACAGGGATGGAGGACGAGCAGTACTTC	CASSITGMEDEQYF
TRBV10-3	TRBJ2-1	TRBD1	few	TGTGCCATCACCCAGGACAGGGGGCCGATGAGCGGTGAGCAGTTCTTC	CAITQDRGPMSGEQFF
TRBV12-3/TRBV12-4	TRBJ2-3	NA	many	TGTGCCAGCAGTTTCCCGGGGACAGATACGCAGTATTTT	CASSFPGTDTQYF
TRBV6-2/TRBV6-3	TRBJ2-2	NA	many	TGTGCCAGCAGGCCACCGACAGGCGCCCTCGGGGAGCTGTTTTTT	CASRPPTGALGELFF
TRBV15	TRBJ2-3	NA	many	TGTGCCACCAGCAGAGTTGGTCAGGGAGCAGATACGCAGTATTTT	CATSRVGQGADTQYF
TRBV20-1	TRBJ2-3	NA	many	TGCAGTGCTAGAAAGTTCCTCTCCGGCGATACGCAGTATTTT	CSARKFLSGDTQYF
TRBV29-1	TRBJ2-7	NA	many	TGCAGCGTTGAGAGCGACAGCAACTACGAGCAGTACTTC	CSVESDSNYEQYF
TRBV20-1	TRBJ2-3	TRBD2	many	TGCAGTGCGGACCGACTAGCGGGGGGCACTGGAGATACGCAGTATTTT	CSADRLAGGTGDTQYF
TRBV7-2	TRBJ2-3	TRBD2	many	TGTGCCAGCAGCCCCGAACTAGCGGATACGCAGTATTTT	CASSPELADTQYF
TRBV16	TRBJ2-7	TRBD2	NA	TGTGCCAGCAGCCAATACGCTAGCGGGAGTAATTGGGACGAGCAGTACTTC	CASSQYASGSNWDEQYF
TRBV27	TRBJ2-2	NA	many	TGTGCCAGCAGTCATGGGCAGGGCCTAAACACCGGGGAGCTGTTTTTT	CASSHGQGLNTGELFF
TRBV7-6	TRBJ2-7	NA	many	TGTGCCAGCAGCCCCCGACCGGGGCCAGGGAACTACGAGCAGTACTTC	CASSPRPGPGNYEQYF
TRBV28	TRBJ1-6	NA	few	TGTGCCAGCAGTTCCCCGGGCGGCTTCACCTATAATTCACCCCTCCACTTT	CASSSPGGFTYNSPLHF
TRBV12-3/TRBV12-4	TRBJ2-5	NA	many	TGTGCCAGCAGTTTTGTTGGTTGGGGTAATGTAGAGACCCAGTACTTC	CASSFVGWGNVETQYF
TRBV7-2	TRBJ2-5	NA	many	TGTGCCAGCAGCCGACAGCACCAAGAGACCCAGTACTTC	CASSRQHQETQYF
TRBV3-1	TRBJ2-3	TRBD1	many	TGTGCCAGCAGCCTCCGACAGGGTAAATTAGATACGCAGTATTTT	CASSLRQGKLDTQYF
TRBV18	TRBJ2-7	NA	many	TGTGCCAGCTCACCAGGGGCTAGCGAATCCCACGAGCAGTACTTC	CASSPGASESHEQYF
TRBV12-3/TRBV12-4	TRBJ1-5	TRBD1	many	TGTGCCAGCAGTTTAAGGGGACAGGGGGCTTATCAGCCCCAGCATTTT	CASSLRGQGAYQPQHF
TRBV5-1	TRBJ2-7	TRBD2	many	TGCGCCAGCAGCTTGGCCGTCCGGGAGGGCCCGCACGAGCAGTACTTC	CASSLAVREGPHEQYF
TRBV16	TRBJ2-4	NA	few	TGTGCCAGCAGCCAAGGGTCCAACGGGGCCAAAAACATTCAGTACTTC	CASSQGSNGAKNIQYF
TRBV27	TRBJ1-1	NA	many	TGTGCCAGCAGTTTATCCAGGGGCGCTGACACTGAAGCTTTCTTT	CASSLSRGADTEAFF
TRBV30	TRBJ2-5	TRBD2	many	TGTGCCTGGAGTGTACGGCTAGCGGGAATCGGCCAAGAGACCCAGTACTTC	CAWSVRLAGIGQETQYF
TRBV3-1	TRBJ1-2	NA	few	TGTGCCAGCAGTTACGCTCCGGCGGGGGGGCCCGGGGGCTACACCTTC	CASSYAPAGGPGGYTF
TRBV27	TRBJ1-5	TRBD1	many	TGTGCCAGCAGTTTGACAGGGACTAGCAATCAGCCCCAGCATTTT	CASSLTGTSNQPQHF
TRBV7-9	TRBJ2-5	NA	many	TGTGCCAGCAGCCAACGGGCAGTACAAGAGACCCAGTACTTC	CASSQRAVQETQYF
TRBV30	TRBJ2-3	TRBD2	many	TGTGCCTCCGCTAGCGGGGCCCGCACAGATACGCAGTATTTT	CASASGARTDTQYF
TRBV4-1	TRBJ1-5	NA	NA	TGCGCCAGCAGCCAAGGGCCAAGCGGGGTATATAGCAATCAGCCCCAGCATTTT	CASSQGPSGVYSNQPQHF
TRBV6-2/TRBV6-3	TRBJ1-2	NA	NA	TGTGCCAGCCCGGAAGAGGGGGGCTATGGCTACACCTTC	CASPEEGGYGYTF
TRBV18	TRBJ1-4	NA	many	TGTGCCAGCTCACCTTCGACAGCAACTAATGAAAAACTGTTTTTT	CASSPSTATNEKLFF
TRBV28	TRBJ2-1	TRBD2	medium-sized	TGTGCCAGCAGTTTACTAGCGGGAGGGCCTTACAATGAGCAGTTCTTC	CASSLLAGGPYNEQFF
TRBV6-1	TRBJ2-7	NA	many	TGTGCCAGCAGTGAAATAGGGACGAGGTCCGAGCAGTACTTC	CASSEIGTRSEQYF
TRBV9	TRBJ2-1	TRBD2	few	TGTGCCAGCAACCCACCCGCGGGAGCCGACTGGAATGAGCAGTTCTTC	CASNPPAGADWNEQFF
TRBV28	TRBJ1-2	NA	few	TGTGCCAGCAGTTCGCGCTGGCATGCAAGGGGATTCGATGGCTACACCTTC	CASSSRWHARGFDGYTF
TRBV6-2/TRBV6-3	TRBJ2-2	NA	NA	TGTGCCAGCAGACTAGGCACCGGGGAGCTGTTTTTT	CASRLGTGELFF
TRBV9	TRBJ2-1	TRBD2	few	TGTGCCAGCAGCCCTGGACTAGCGGGAGGAATAGCCAATGAGCAGTTCTTC	CASSPGLAGGIANEQFF
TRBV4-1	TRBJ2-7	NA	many	TGCGCCAGCAGCCAAGATGAGGCTAGAAACGAGCAGTACTTC	CASSQDEARNEQYF
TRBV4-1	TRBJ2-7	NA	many	TGCGCCAGCAGCCCCCGGCAGGGTATCTACGAGCAGTACTTC	CASSPRQGIYEQYF
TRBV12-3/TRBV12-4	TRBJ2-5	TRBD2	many	TGTGCCAGCAGTTTGAGTGGAATCGGGGGGGCGGGGGAGACCCAGTACTTC	CASSLSGIGGAGETQYF
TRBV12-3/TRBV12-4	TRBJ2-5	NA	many	TGTGCCAGCAGTCGAGGGACGGAAAAAGAGACCCAGTACTTC	CASSRGTEKETQYF
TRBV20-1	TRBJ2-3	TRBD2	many	TGCAGTGCTAGAGCGCCTAGCGGTCCTAGCACAGATACGCAGTATTTT	CSARAPSGPSTDTQYF
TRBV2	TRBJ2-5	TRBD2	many	TGTGCCAGCCTAGCGGGAGAAGTTGAGACCCAGTACTTC	CASLAGEVETQYF